The 17 T cell receptor beta chains presented below share a single source sample, sequenced in a study of siplizumab effects on memory and regulatory T cells (dated by TCRdb to between 2019 and 2020). The library relied on the immunoSEQ multiplex PCR assay. The immuneACCESS repertoire file appears here via TCRdb, limited to in-frame rearrangements. These files lack a portion of the clones; in checked studies, under half of the deficit traces to unresolved V genes, and the cause of the others is not known. This sample comprises over 85,000 clones, about 94% of them detected only once. Jointly, the top ten make up roughly 0.29% of the sample. The sequencing input was non-Treg CD4+ T cells sorted from blood. What this sample's cell subset or site label stands for: FACS-sorted unstimulated CD4+ non-regulatory T cells. The receptors originated from a human donor in good health.

This chain links TRBV19 with TRBJ2-7, with D hard to call. CDR1 LNHDA and CDR2 SQIVND come from the germline V gene (reference sequence). CDR3 size: 15 residues. V gave up 3 bases and J gave up 0 bases, with 12 bases separating them. CDR3 nucleotide sequence: TGTGCCAGTAGTATGGCCGGGCGTAGCTCCTACGAGCAGTACTTC. This sequence encodes CASSMAGRSSYEQYF. Full variable domain (missing parts from reference TRBV19 and TRBJ2-7): DGGITQSPKYLFRKEGQNVTLSCEQNLNHDAMYWYRQDPGQGLRLIYYSQIVNDFQKGDIAEGYSVSREKKESFPLTVTSAQKNPTAFYLCASSMAGRSSYEQYFGPGTRLTVT.

This sequence joins TRBV15 and TRBJ2-1, with D possibly being TRBD2 (6 bases). This CDR3 is built from 15 residues. CDR1 LNHNV and CDR2 YYDKDF come from the germline V gene (reference sequence). Trimming shortened V by 2 bases and J by 2 bases, and 10 bases separated the two germline ends. CDR3 region: CATSRNSGTYNEQFF. The CDR3 DNA reads TGTGCCACCAGCAGAAATAGCGGTACCTACAATGAGCAGTTCTTC.

The V and J genes are TRBV12-5 and TRBJ2-5, with 8 bases fitting TRBD2. Germline-derived CDR1 and CDR2 are LGHNT and FRNRAP. Unmatched junction bases numbered 2, after V lost 5 bases and J lost 3 bases. The CDR3 runs 13 residues. The CDR3 here is CASGQGLEETQYF. In DNA, the CDR3 is TGTGCTAGTGGTCAGGGACTAGAAGAGACCCAGTACTTC.

The V call is TRBV15, the J call TRBJ2-7; 8 nucleotides align to TRBD1. Germline loops: CDR1 LNHNV, CDR2 YYDKDF (reference sequence). The V gene end was trimmed by 5 bases and the J gene end by 4 bases; junction bases not matched to a gene: 10. This CDR3 has 15 residues. The CDR3 is CATSGYGQGLYEQYF. In DNA form, the CDR3 reads TGTGCCACCAGCGGATACGGACAGGGTTTATACGAGCAGTACTTC.

The CDR3 loop is CASSLVAGGGADTQYF. In nucleotides, the CDR3 is TGTGCCAGCAGCTTAGTGGCGGGAGGAGGGGCAGATACGCAGTATTTT. The genes are TRBV7-2 and TRBJ2-3; TRBD2 matches at 8 bases. This CDR3 contains 16 residues. Germline CDR1 SGHTA, CDR2 FQGNSA. V lost 1 base to trimming and J lost 4 bases; unmatched junction nucleotides: 7.

V and J are TRBV4-1 and TRBJ1-4, with D possibly TRBD1 on 6 matching bases. V lost 2 bases, J lost 2 bases, and 12 bases lay in between. CDR3 length equals 16 residues. Germline lookup yields CDR1 MGHRA and CDR2 YSYEKL. DNA of the CDR3: TGCGCCAGCAGCCAACAAGGGGGGGGGACTAATGAAAAACTGTTTTTT. Translated: CASSQQGGGTNEKLFF.

J is TRBJ2-3 and V is TRBV5-1, with D possibly matching TRBD1 (5 bases). Per germline, CDR1 SGHRS and CDR2 YFSETQ. The CDR3 spans 14 residues. With 0 bases removed from V and 7 bases from J, the gap between germline ends came to 12 bases. CDR3 bases: TGCGCCAGCAGCTTGGGGGCAGGGCAAAATACGCAGTATTTT. Residues: CASSLGAGQNTQYF.

The chain employs TRBV5-8 and TRBJ1-2; a possible D gene is TRBD1 (5 bases). Trimming removed 2 bases from V and 3 bases from J, with 11 bases in between. From germline, CDR1 is SGHTS and CDR2 YDEGEE. The CDR3 has 14 amino acids. The DNA for the CDR3 is TGTGCCAGCAGCTTTTCACAGGACTACTATGGCTACACCTTC. This sequence encodes CASSFSQDYYGYTF.

This chain joins TRBV5-1 and TRBJ1-1; no reliable D call. V lost 4 bases, J lost 2 bases, and 9 bases lay in between. CDR1 and CDR2 from the germline V gene are SGHRS and YFSETQ. The CDR3 runs to 13 residues. CDR3 sequence reads: CASSPNINTEAFF. The DNA for the CDR3 is TGCGCCAGCAGCCCTAACATAAACACTGAAGCTTTCTTT.

This clone was picked up one time. The identical CDR3 is also encoded by other nucleotide sequences in the sample. V gene TRBV20-1 combines with J gene TRBJ2-7; TRBD1 matches at 7 bases. CDR1 DFQATT and CDR2 SNEGSKA come from the germline V gene (reference sequence). V shed 6 bases, J shed 3 bases, and the junction held 2 bases outside the gene matches. The CDR3 sequence is 11 residues long. The CDR3 bases are TGCAGTGCCGGGACAGACTACGAGCAGTACTTC. This encodes CSAGTDYEQYF.

The chain combines TRBV7-9 with TRBJ1-5; D is perhaps TRBD1 (5 bases). The CDR3 contains 15 residues. Germline values: CDR1 SEHNR, CDR2 FQNEAQ (reference sequence). The germline V and J ends were trimmed by 4 bases and 1 base, with 11 bases remaining between them. The CDR3 nucleotides are TGTGCCAGCAGCTCCGGGGGAGCCAGCAATCAGCCCCAGCATTTT. Encoded protein: CASSSGGASNQPQHF.

The J gene is TRBJ1-1, the V gene TRBV7-2, with D unresolved. The CDR3 runs to 15 residues. V lost 2 bases, J lost 3 bases, and 13 bases lay in between. Germline V lookup: CDR1 SGHTA, CDR2 FQGNSA. The CDR3 nucleotides are TGTGCCAGCAGCTTAATTCCTGTACCGTACACTGAAGCTTTCTTT. It encodes CASSLIPVPYTEAFF.

The sample holds one count of this clone. The rearrangement uses TRBV20-1 and TRBJ2-1; no reliable D call. The CDR3 spans 11 residues. CDR1 is DFQATT and CDR2 is SNEGSKA in the germline V gene (reference sequence). V was cut by 5 bases and J by 6 bases, with 8 bases left in between. For the CDR3, the DNA is TGCAGTGCTGGATTTATCAATGAGCAGTTCTTC. Its protein is CSAGFINEQFF.

The chain employs TRBV11-1 and TRBJ2-1; maybe TRBD1 (5 bases). CDR1 is SGHAT, CDR2 FQDESV, per germline (reference sequence). The CDR3 is 15 amino acids. Trimming left V 1 base short and J 4 bases short, with 11 bases between. This CDR3 is CASSLGQRTYNEQFF. CDR3 sequence (DNA): TGTGCCAGCAGCTTAGGACAACGGACATACAATGAGCAGTTCTTC.

V and J are TRBV6-5 and TRBJ2-7; tentative D call: TRBD1 (5 bases). V was clipped by 4 bases and J by 5 bases, with 6 bases between them. From germline, CDR1 is MNHEY and CDR2 SVGAGI. The CDR3 runs 11 residues. CDR3 in amino acids: CASSLGDEQYF. The CDR3 DNA sequence: TGTGCCAGCAGTTTAGGGGACGAGCAGTACTTC.

The rearrangement links TRBV6-1 to TRBJ1-2; unclear D gene. From germline, CDR1 is MNHNS and CDR2 SASEGT. The CDR3 sequence is 12 residues long. Trimming removed 6 bases from V and 2 bases from J, with 7 bases in between. The CDR3 bases are TGTGCCAGCAGGAGCGGAAACTATGGCTACACCTTC. Protein sequence: CASRSGNYGYTF.

In DNA, the CDR3 is TGTGCCAGCAGTTTAAACTCAGCCGGGAGGTACAATGAGCAGTTCTTC. Its protein is CASSLNSAGRYNEQFF. The V and J genes are TRBV6-5 and TRBJ2-1, with 7 bases fitting TRBD2. CDR3 size: 16 residues. Per germline, CDR1 MNHEY and CDR2 SVGAGI. V dropped 4 bases and J dropped 4; count of bases not matched to a gene: 10.